The 23 T cell receptor beta chains listed next were all sequenced from one sample in a study of tumor-infiltrating lymphocytes in primary liver carcinoma. The source of the blood RNA was unsorted whole blood, and germline DNA was extracted as well. From approximately 530 ng of total RNA, TCR beta-specific cDNA was reverse-transcribed using a constant-region primer. The TCR beta library was amplified through three nested multiplex PCR rounds in a modified ARM-PCR procedure. Running roughly 10 cycles apiece, the first two PCR rounds relied on TRBV1-TRBV30 forward primers together with a C-beta reverse primer. TCRdb called the multiplex PCR reads again in MiXCR, with one record for every CDR3 protein. The table shows a few hundred thousand distinct CDR3 sequences, with nearly 60% occurring only once. The material sequenced was peripheral blood. These receptors all come from a woman aged 25-40 years with primary liver carcinoma and hepatitis B virus infection.

On this clonotype itself: At one end the junction does not follow the germline gene, possibly because of a read error. The gene calls are TRBV6-5 and TRBJ1-5; the match to TRBD1 covers 8 bases. Per the germline V gene, CDR1 is MNHEY and CDR2 is SVGAGI. The CDR3 runs to 13 residues. The CDR3: CANRGQVNQPRHF. Here the CDR3 DNA reads TGTGCCAACAGGGGACAGGTCAATCAGCCCCGGCATTTT.

Turning to this clonotype: A single base separates this from a much larger clone, so it may be a read error. The chain combines TRBV11-2 with TRBJ1-1; a weak D match, TRBD1 (6 bases). Germline CDR1 is SGHAT and CDR2 is FQNNGV. Trimming took off 1 base at V and 8 bases at J, with 8 bases between the two ends. The CDR3 loop spans 12 amino acids. This CDR3 is CASSLVGQEAFF. CDR3 DNA sequence: TGTGCCAGCAGCTTAGTCGGACAGGAAGCTTTCTTT.

A few counts support this clonotype. This sequence joins TRBV5-1 and TRBJ1-1, with a weak D call TRBD1 (6 bases). The CDR3 sequence is 15 residues long. Trimming removed 4 bases from V and 0 bases from J, with 13 bases in between. The germline V gene has CDR1 SGHRS and CDR2 YFSETQ. CDR3: CASSRGGSMNTEAFF. CDR3 DNA: TGCGCCAGCAGCCGAGGGGGTTCCATGAACACTGAAGCTTTCTTT.

J is TRBJ1-1 and V is TRBV5-4; a weak D match, TRBD1 (5 bases). CDR3 length equals 16 residues. The V and J ends lost 4 bases and 0 bases respectively, with 16 bases between them. Germline-derived CDR1 and CDR2 are SGHNT and YYREEE (reference sequence). The CDR3, as DNA: TGTGCCAGCAGCCGAGGAGGGGAAGAGATGAACACTGAAGCTTTCTTT. The encoded protein is CASSRGGEEMNTEAFF.

Of note for this clonotype: With a much larger clone just one base away, this may be a read error. This chain uses TRBV20-1 with TRBJ2-7, with 7 bases lining up with TRBD1. The CDR3 length is 14 residues. Germline values: CDR1 DFQATT, CDR2 SNEGSKA (reference sequence). CDR3 nucleotides: TGCAGTGCTAGGGTGGACAGGTCCCCCTACGAGCTGTACTTC. It encodes CSARVDRSPYELYF.

Comments on this clonotype: Since a much larger clone is just one base distant, this may be a read error. This chain connects TRBV29-1 to TRBJ2-1; 8 nucleotides match TRBD2. Per the germline V gene, CDR1 is SQVTM and CDR2 is ANQGSEA. The CDR3 totals 13 residues. CDR3 in amino acids: CSAGGTSEREQSF. The DNA of the CDR3 is TGCAGCGCGGGCGGAACCTCAGAGCGGGAGCAGTCCTTC.

The V gene is TRBV6-5, the J gene TRBJ2-5; TRBD1 matches at 7 bases. The CDR3 contains 15 residues. The J segment lost 2 bases and the V segment lost 2 bases, leaving 5 bases of the junction unmatched. Germline assignment: CDR1 MNHEY and CDR2 SVGAGI. The chain's CDR3 is CASSYPGTEQETQYF. Written as DNA, the CDR3 is TGTGCCAGCAGTTACCCCGGGACAGAGCAAGAGACCCAGTACTTC.

Concerning this clonotype itself: The junction does not match germline at one end; this may be a read error. This chain joins TRBV11-2 and TRBJ2-1, with 7 bases lining up with TRBD2. CDR3 size: 13 residues. CDR1 and CDR2 (germline): SGHAT, FQNNGV. The CDR3 loop is CASSGGTTSERFF. The CDR3 nucleotides read TGCGCCAGCAGTGGAGGGACTACCAGTGAGCGGTTCTTC. Supplemented by reference TRBV11-2 and TRBJ2-1, the full variable domain reads EAGVAQSPRYKIIEKRQSVAFWCNPISGHATLYWYQQILGQGPKLLIQFQNNGVVDDSQLPKDRFSAERLKGVDSTLKIQPAKLEDSAVYLCASSGGTTSERFFGPGTRLTVL.

This sequence joins TRBV30 and TRBJ2-3; D perhaps matches TRBD2 (5 bases). The germline V gene encodes CDR1 GTSNPN and CDR2 SVGIG (reference sequence). This CDR3 spans 12 amino acids. V was shortened by 1 base and J by 10 bases, with 12 bases between the two germline ends. DNA for the CDR3: TGTGCCTGGAGTGACCCCCCGAGGGCGCAGTATTTT. Its translation is CAWSDPPRAQYF. The full variable domain, rest sourced from reference TRBV30 and TRBJ2-3, is SQTIHQWPATLVQPVGSPLSLECTVEGTSNPNLYWYRQAAGRGLQLLFYSVGIGQISSEVPQNLSASRPQDRQFILSSKKLLLSDSGFYLCAWSDPPRAQYFGPGTRLTVL.

About this clonotype itself: This clone may be a read error of a much larger clone one base away. The rearrangement joins TRBV6-1 to TRBJ2-7, with TRBD2 identical over 11 bases. The V gene's germline CDR1 is MNHNS and CDR2 SASEGT. The CDR3 covers 15 residues. The CDR3 sequence is CAIAGGLGWRDEQYF. Written as DNA, the CDR3 is TGTGCTATAGCGGGAGGGCTGGGCTGGCGGGACGAGCAGTACTTC.

This clonotype was observed a handful of times. The rearrangement links TRBV4-3 to TRBJ2-7; D gene unclear. This CDR3 is 16 amino acids long. Trimming removed 0 bases from V and 0 bases from J, with 12 bases in between. Germline assignment: CDR1 LGHNA and CDR2 YSLEER. In DNA, the CDR3 is TGCGCCAGCAGCCAAGACTTTTCGTCCAACTCCTACGAGCAGTACTTC. Its protein is CASSQDFSSNSYEQYF.

V usage is TRBV11-1 and J usage is TRBJ2-7, with 8 bases that match TRBD1. The V gene end was trimmed by 4 bases and the J gene end by 8 bases; junction bases not matched to a gene: 13. The germline V gene has CDR1 SGHAT and CDR2 FQDESV (reference sequence). This CDR3 has 15 residues. The chain's CDR3 is CASSSRQGPSYKQYF. The CDR3 DNA reads as TGTGCCAGCAGCTCCAGACAGGGGCCCTCCTATAAGCAGTACTTC.

Points on this clonotype: This sequence may be a read error, since a much larger clone differs from it by one base. This chain uses TRBV12-3 or TRBV12-4 with TRBJ2-1, with 14 nucleotides matching TRBD2. This CDR3 has 17 residues. Trimming removed 5 bases from V and 8 bases from J; junction bases left unmatched: 11. This chain's CDR3 is CASSLGLAGVPRDEQFF. CDR3 DNA: TGTGCCAGCAGTCTGGGACTAGCGGGAGTTCCCCGGGATGAGCAGTTCTTC.

This clonotype was counted between two and nine times. The J gene is TRBJ1-4, the V gene TRBV4-1; 7 bases align to TRBD1. CDR3 length equals 16 residues. Germline assignment: CDR1 MGHRA and CDR2 YSYEKL. V lost 3 bases and J lost 5; bases outside the gene matches: 9. This chain's CDR3 is CASSHEPGQPNEKLFF. Written as DNA, the CDR3 is TGCGCCAGCAGCCACGAACCGGGACAGCCCAATGAAAAACTGTTTTTT.

With respect to this clonotype: A read error is possible here, since a much larger clone lies one base away. The V and J genes are TRBV11-2 and TRBJ2-7; D might be TRBD2 (6 bases). V gave up 5 bases and J gave up 3 bases, with 17 bases separating them. Germline values: CDR1 SGHAT, CDR2 FQNNGV. The CDR3 is 15 amino acids. The CDR3 DNA reads TGTGCCAGCAGCCCCGCTAGCGTGGGCCACTACGAGCAGTACTTC. Translation: CASSPASVGHYEQYF.

The table lists this clonotype with a few counts. CDR3 bases: TGTGCCAGCAGCCAAGCGTACGTTTACGAGCAGTACTTC. This codes for CASSQAYVYEQYF. The J gene is TRBJ2-7, the V gene TRBV4-2; D call uncertain. This CDR3 contains 13 residues. V lost 1 base to trimming and J lost 4 bases, with 8 bases between them. Germline-derived CDR1 and CDR2 are LGHNA and YNFKEQ.

This rearrangement joins TRBV6-5 to TRBJ2-7; TRBD2 matches 9 bases. Germline CDR1 and CDR2: MNHEY and SVGAGI. Unmatched junction bases numbered 3, after V lost 6 bases and J lost 3 bases. This CDR3 spans 13 amino acids. CDR3 DNA sequence: TGTGCCAGCAGCAGAGCGGGGGGCTACGAGCAGTACTTC. Encoded protein: CASSRAGGYEQYF.

V usage is TRBV13 and J usage is TRBJ2-7; TRBD1 matches at 9 bases. V was clipped by 4 bases and J by 1 base; unmatched bases: 2. In germline, CDR1 is PRHDT, CDR2 FYEKMQ (reference sequence). This CDR3 has 14 amino acids. CDR3 bases: TGTGCCAGCAGCTGGGGACAGGGTTCCTACGAGCAGTACTTC. Protein sequence: CASSWGQGSYEQYF. Based on the CDR3 plus reference TRBV13 and TRBJ2-7, the full variable domain is AAGVIQSPRHLIKEKRETATLKCYPIPRHDTVYWYQQGPGQDPQFLISFYEKMQSDKGSIPDRFSAQQFSDYHSELNMSSLELGDSALYFCASSWGQGSYEQYFGPGTRLTVT.

The chain combines TRBV12-3 or TRBV12-4 with TRBJ2-1; D perhaps matches TRBD1 (5 bases). V lost 8 bases, J lost 7 bases, and 18 bases lay in between. The CDR3 is 14 amino acids. The CDR3 region is CASQNPETGNEQFF. The CDR3 DNA reads as TGTGCCAGCCAAAACCCCGAAACAGGAAATGAGCAGTTCTTC.

On this clonotype itself: A single base separates this from a much larger clone, so it may be a read error. The gene calls are TRBV6-5 and TRBJ2-2; 11 nucleotides align to TRBD2. The CDR3 has 16 amino acids. CDR1 and CDR2 from the germline V gene are MNHEY and SVGAGI. The V and J ends lost 4 bases and 9 bases, in that order; junction bases with no gene match: 10. CDR3 in DNA: TGTGCCAGCAGTTGGGGGGCTAGCGGGAGGACCTGGGAGCTGTTTTTT. This encodes CASSWGASGRTWELFF.

The chain joins TRBV14 to TRBJ2-3, with TRBD2 matching over 8 bases. This CDR3 region has 14 residues. The germline CDR1 and CDR2 sequences are SGHDN and FVKESK. V shed 1 base and J 5 bases; nucleotides not matched to a gene: 2. The CDR3 region has the DNA TGTGCCAGCAGCCAAGGGCTAGCGGGAGATACGCAGTATTTT. It is translated as CASSQGLAGDTQYF.

This clonotype has ten or more counts. V gene TRBV6-2 or TRBV6-3 combines with J gene TRBJ2-1, with TRBD2 as a possible D gene (6 bases). The ends were cut back, 6 bases at V and 9 bases at J, with 12 bases in the middle. Germline values: CDR1 MNHEY, CDR2 SVGEGT. The CDR3 totals 12 residues. CDR3 DNA: TGTGCCAGCAGCCCGCGGCGGGGTGAGCAGTTCTTC. This translates into CASSPRRGEQFF.

This clonotype came up many times. This chain uses TRBV29-1 with TRBJ2-3, with D perhaps TRBD2 (5 bases). The length of the CDR3 is 14 residues. Per germline, CDR1 SQVTM and CDR2 ANQGSEA. Trimming stripped 7 bases from V and 2 bases from J, with 16 bases between. The CDR3 loop is CSAVDRTDTDTQYF. DNA for the CDR3: TGCAGCGCCGTCGACCGGACTGACACAGATACGCAGTATTTT.